This T cell receptor (beta chain) comes out of a study of regulatory T cells in long-lasting Graves disease (dated by TCRdb to about 2021). Background for the entire study: In the newly diagnosed Graves' disease group, patients had been taking antithyroid drugs for less than 3 months. Peripheral blood TCR sequencing and RNA sequencing compared persistent Graves' disease patients with newly diagnosed Graves' disease patients. The study took place in China and was registered as a clinical trial. TCR sequencing covered roughly 13 persistent and around 20 newly diagnosed Graves' disease patients, some 35 samples in total.

CDR1 and CDR2 (LNHDA, SQIVND) derive from the germline V gene (reference sequence). The CDR3 has 16 amino acids, counting the end cysteine and phenylalanine. Only the CDR3 part of the read is kept: 48 bases, read in frame from the first base. Relative to germline, V is 3 bases shorter and J is 3 bases shorter, with 15 bases between their ends. What this sample's time point label stands for: newly diagnosed GD, antithyroid drugs for less than 3 months. For both TCR sequencing and RNA sequencing, RNA was extracted from PBMCs using TRIzol. The diagnosis of Graves' disease followed American Thyroid Association guidelines. Patients for the study were recruited at an endocrinology department in Xi'an, China. From each patient, 7.5 to 10 milliliters of peripheral blood was collected into an EDTA anticoagulant tube. Ficoll Paque Plus density gradient separation was used to isolate PBMCs, and no further T cell sorting was performed. RNA quality was checked with an Agilent 2100 Bioanalyzer and agarose gel, and concentration with a NanoDrop 2000.

As concerns this clonotype: What this receptor recognizes is not known. No clone much larger than this one lies a single base away; base qualities are absent.

Findings and caveats that apply to the study as a whole: A larger number of public clonotypes was shared among persistent patients (approximately 2,500) than among newly diagnosed patients (around 880). As a limitation, the authors acknowledged that the small sample size may reduce accuracy. Compared with newly diagnosed patients, persistent Graves' disease patients had lower TCR Shannon entropy and fewer highly expanded clones, which suggests clonal expansion. Sequencing and analysis were restricted to the TCR beta chain. TRBV28, TRBJ1-2 and TRBJ2-5 were preferentially used in persistent disease, while TRBV20-1 and TRBJ2-1 were favored in newly diagnosed disease. Because the primary lesion, thyroid tissue, could not be accessed, the study looked at peripheral blood alone.

The library was made by multiplex PCR. TCRdb names Illumina HiSeq 4000 as the instrument used. CDR3 regions were amplified by Arm-PCR with iRepertoire HTBI primers to construct TCR beta libraries. Before sequencing, the PCR products went through gel purification. Concerning the study's data processing: A total of 62 TRBV and approximately 13 TRBJ segments were identified across samples and were used for gene usage analysis of CDR3 amino acid clonotypes. COPE and FqMerger were used to merge filtered high-quality paired reads into contigs. Contigs were aligned with BLAST to IMGT TRBV, TRBD and TRBJ reference genes, and CDR3 was defined per IMGT. Any clonotype with a frequency above 0.1% was classified as a highly expanded clone. Repertoire diversity was measured by Shannon entropy, and V-J evenness by the Gini coefficient. Clonotypes shared by more than one individual were considered public. TCRdb reprocessed the public reads (quality trimming at Q25 with fastp, clone calling with MiXCR) and kept in-frame beta chains. All rows with the same CDR3 protein become a single entry with the most common DNA and genes. The V and J calls follow TCRdb's processing rather than the paper's. Recorded for this sample are hundreds of thousands of distinct CDR3 sequences; 15% to 20% of them occurred a single time. The ten top clones hold about 10% of the sample.

These data were likewise used in another study, on T cells in Graves' hyperthyroidism and ophthalmopathy. The second publication reports: Stable Graves' hyperthyroidism was defined as the absence of progression to ophthalmopathy over 18 months of follow-up. Hyperthyroidism patients were newly diagnosed, had a disease duration of under 2 months, and were aged 18 to 65 years. Patients with uncontrolled infections, other autoimmune diseases, pregnancy or lactation were excluded. Diagnoses were based on clinical symptoms, serum thyroxine and TRAb, thyroid ultrasound and orbital computed tomography. For the first round of RT-PCR on the TCR CDR3, the HTBI primer set was used together with the Qiagen OneStep RT-PCR kit. Blood samples also contained most of the expanded thyroid clonotypes (frequency above 0.001), which suggests that blood repertoires may reflect thyroid immune responses. A 13 V-J signature model separated ophthalmopathy from stable hyperthyroidism, with over 85% sensitivity and about 81% specificity in cross-validation and 80%/75% in testing. In validation, the model predicted progression to ophthalmopathy with approximately 69% sensitivity and 72.22% specificity, a median of approximately 6.7 months before onset. To identify distinguishing TCR V-J signatures, a discovery cohort of about a hundred patients was used, comprising 40 to 45 with Graves' ophthalmopathy and around 57 with stable Graves' hyperthyroidism. Whether ophthalmopathy could be predicted prospectively was tested in an independent validation cohort made up of under 20 hyperthyroidism patients plus 17 patients who later progressed to ophthalmopathy. For training and testing, the 100 or so patients in the discovery cohort were randomly divided in a 7:3 ratio. Thyroid tissue and blood T-cell repertoires from six Graves' hyperthyroidism patients were also compared in the study. After blood sampling, hyperthyroidism patients were treated with methimazole at a starting dose of 30 mg daily, and ophthalmopathy patients were treated with high-dose intravenous methylprednisolone. The libraries were constructed in a second round of multiplex PCR and then size-selected and purified. Sequencing of the libraries was done on an Illumina HiSeq2000 using paired-end 100 bp reads. SOAPnuke was used to process the raw data, with reads discarded if the reads contained adapters or uncalled bases, had a mean Phred below 15, or lacked an exact constant-primer or identifier match. High-quality paired reads were merged with COPE v1.2.5, and unique nucleotide sequences were defined as clonotypes. Clonotypes were aligned to IMGT TRBV, TRBD and TRBJ reference segments using MiTCR v1.1. Only V-J combinations with frequency above 0.0001, covering about 99% of repertoires, were analysed. The TCS score was defined as F50 (clonal expansion) divided by E x V (chaos), with BLOSUM62-based TCRdist calculated between CDR3 peptides within each V-J. Welch's t-statistics and random forest reduced roughly 530 V-J features to around 14, which were used in a naive Bayes classifier (R e1071). No statistical method was used to set the sample size in advance, and investigators knew the group allocation. The paper reports TCR Vbeta CDR3 sequencing of 135 peripheral blood samples: over 40 ophthalmopathy, under 80 hyperthyroidism and some 17 progressor patients.

Sequences were derived from peripheral blood mononuclear cells (PBMCs), sampled at new diagnosis, from a patient treated with antithyroid drugs. This sequence was found in a woman aged 30 to 39 with Graves disease. Donor details come from another sample of the same person, matched by shared clones. The chain is assembled from TRBV19 and TRBJ1-5; the D region possibly corresponds to TRBD1 (6 bases align). CDR3 reads: CASSMLAGADNQPQHF. The sequence in DNA is TGTGCCAGTAGTATGTTAGCAGGGGCCGACAATCAGCCCCAGCATTTT.